This T cell receptor beta chain originates from a study of Ad26.COV2.S vaccination and SARS-CoV-2 variants. As to treatment: about 20 received Ad26.COV2.S at low or high dose, single or two shots; 5 received placebo; per-sample allocation not given. All samples were drawn on day 63, counting from the first vaccine or placebo injection. Adults aged 18-55 years in Boston included the donor. Wuhan-strain spike was delivered by a replication-incompetent Ad26 vector. Concerning this clone itself: Antigen specificity is unknown.

Repertoires were generated with immunoSEQ multiplex PCR, while TCRdb's copy carries only in-frame clones and drops some. The sample includes about 440,000 clones, roughly 87% seen only once; the top ten take about 4.5%. Study-wide results and caveats: Spike-specific responses of CD8+ and CD4+ T cells were reported to display substantial breadth after vaccination. There was a possibility that the TCR breadth and depth analyses underestimated total T cell responses.

V dropped 0 bases and J dropped 4 bases, with 12 bases sitting between them. Germline CDR1 and CDR2: MGHRA and YSYEKL. The CDR3 contains 15 residues. V and J are TRBV4-1 and TRBJ2-5; tentatively, D is TRBD2 (5 bases). Sequenced material: peripheral blood, taken in a trial of Ad26.COV2.S vaccine versus placebo. This receptor was identified in a person aged 18-65 years who received the Ad26.COV2.S COVID-19 vaccine or a placebo. CDR3 residues: CASSQDGSRGETQYF. The CDR3, as DNA: TGCGCCAGCAGCCAAGATGGGAGCCGGGGAGAGACCCAGTACTTC.